These T cell receptor beta chains were read from a single sample in a study of blood T cell repertoires in COVID-19. Method: immunoSEQ multiplex PCR; TCRdb's copy keeps in-frame clones and lacks some. The table includes some 28,000 clones, around nine tenths detected once. Sequenced material: peripheral blood. These receptors all come from a human donor in a cohort sampled during active COVID-19. Both conserved end residues are part of each CDR3. The order of the fields is J gene, D gene, clone size, V gene, CDR3 protein, CDR3 DNA. A D gene is named only where the DNA matches it firmly. For some rows the clone size is stated as once, few or many, or as a class when expanded; others skip it.

TRBJ2-1,TRBD2,NA,TRBV6-5,CASSYWGGGARNEQFF,TGTGCCAGCAGTTACTGGGGCGGGGGGGCGAGGAATGAGCAGTTCTTC
TRBJ2-7,NA,once,TRBV3-1/TRBV3-2,CASSQSGSRLGEQYF,TGTGCCAGCAGCCAATCCGGCTCACGACTGGGCGAGCAGTACTTC
TRBJ1-2,NA,NA,TRBV7-3,CASSPSGGLTNYGYTF,TGTGCCAGCAGCCCGTCGGGGGGGCTTACTAACTATGGCTACACCTTC
TRBJ2-1,TRBD2,NA,TRBV27,CASRLAGGPNEQFF,TGTGCCAGCAGGCTAGCGGGGGGGCCCAATGAGCAGTTCTTC
TRBJ1-2,TRBD1,NA,TRBV5-1,CASSSTGLEGYTF,TGCGCCAGCAGCTCGACAGGGCTCGAGGGCTACACCTTC
TRBJ2-7,TRBD1,once,TRBV5-5,CASSLGQGAHEQYF,TGTGCCAGCAGCCTTGGACAGGGGGCCCACGAGCAGTACTTC
TRBJ2-7,NA,once,TRBV4-3,CASSQDRGSEQYF,TGCGCCAGCAGCCAAGATAGGGGTTCCGAGCAGTACTTC
TRBJ2-7,NA,NA,TRBV27,CASSSYREGGIDEQYF,TGTGCCAGCAGTTCCTACCGTGAGGGAGGCATCGACGAGCAGTACTTC
TRBJ2-1,TRBD1,NA,TRBV6-5,CASSSRDRVYQQFF,TGTGCCAGCAGTTCCCGGGACAGGGTTTATCAGCAGTTCTTC
TRBJ2-3,TRBD2,NA,TRBV6-1,CASSEATSGRAGDTQYF,TGTGCCAGCAGTGAAGCGACTAGCGGGAGGGCCGGGGATACGCAGTATTTT
TRBJ2-1,NA,NA,TRBV12-5,CASGSPQIRNEQFF,TGTGCTAGTGGTTCCCCCCAAATCAGAAATGAGCAGTTCTTC
TRBJ1-1,TRBD1,NA,TRBV2,CASNRGTEAFF,TGTGCCAGCAACAGGGGGACTGAAGCTTTCTTT
TRBJ2-7,TRBD1,few,TRBV10-1,CASSEHRGPGEQYF,TGCGCCAGCAGTGAGCACAGGGGGCCGGGGGAGCAGTACTTC
TRBJ2-7,NA,once,TRBV5-1,CASSPDFITYEQYF,TGCGCCAGCAGCCCAGACTTCATAACCTACGAGCAGTACTTC
TRBJ1-1,NA,NA,TRBV2,CASSESVGEPFF,TGTGCCAGCAGTGAATCTGTCGGAGAGCCTTTCTTT
TRBJ2-5,TRBD2,NA,TRBV5-1,CASSPRLAGGAETQYF,TGCGCCAGCAGTCCCCGACTAGCGGGAGGGGCAGAGACCCAGTACTTC
TRBJ2-1,TRBD2,NA,TRBV18,CASSPGLAEYNEQFF,TGTGCCAGCTCACCGGGACTAGCGGAGTACAATGAGCAGTTCTTC
TRBJ1-3,NA,NA,TRBV19,CASGPGVGNTIYF,TGTGCCAGCGGACCGGGGGTTGGAAACACCATATATTTT